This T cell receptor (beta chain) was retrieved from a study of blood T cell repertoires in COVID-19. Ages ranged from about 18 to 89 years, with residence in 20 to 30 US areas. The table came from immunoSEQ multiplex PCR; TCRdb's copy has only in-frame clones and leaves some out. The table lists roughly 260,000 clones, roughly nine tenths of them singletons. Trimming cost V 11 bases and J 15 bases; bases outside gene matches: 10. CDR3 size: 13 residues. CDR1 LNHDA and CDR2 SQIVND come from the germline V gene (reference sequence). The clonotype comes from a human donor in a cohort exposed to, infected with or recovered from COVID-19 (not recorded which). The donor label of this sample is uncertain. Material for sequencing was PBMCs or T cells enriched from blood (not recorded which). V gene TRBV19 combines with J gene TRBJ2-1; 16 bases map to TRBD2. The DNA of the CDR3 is TGTGCCGCGCAGGGACTAGCGGGGGGGCGGGTGTTCTTC. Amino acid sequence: CAAQGLAGGRVFF.